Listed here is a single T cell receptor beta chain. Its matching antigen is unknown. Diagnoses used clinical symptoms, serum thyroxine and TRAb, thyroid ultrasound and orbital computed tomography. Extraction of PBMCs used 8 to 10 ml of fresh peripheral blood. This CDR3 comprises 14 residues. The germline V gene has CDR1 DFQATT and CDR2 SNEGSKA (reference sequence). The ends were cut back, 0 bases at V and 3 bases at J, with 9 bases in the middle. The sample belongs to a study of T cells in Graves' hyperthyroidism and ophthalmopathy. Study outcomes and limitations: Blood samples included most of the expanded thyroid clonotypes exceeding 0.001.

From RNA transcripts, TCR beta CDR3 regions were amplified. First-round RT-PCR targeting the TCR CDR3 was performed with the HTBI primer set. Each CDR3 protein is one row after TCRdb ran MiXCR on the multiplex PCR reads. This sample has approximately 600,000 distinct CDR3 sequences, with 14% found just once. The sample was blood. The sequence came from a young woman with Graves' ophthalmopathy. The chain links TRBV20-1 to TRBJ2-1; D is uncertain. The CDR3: CSARDRSGYNEQFF. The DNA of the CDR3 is TGCAGTGCTAGAGATCGTTCAGGCTACAATGAGCAGTTCTTC.